This TCR beta chain was recorded in a study of T cells in localized non-small cell lung cancer. Assay: immunoSEQ multiplex PCR; the TCRdb copy retains only in-frame clones and omits some. The sample yields tens of thousands of clones, around 94% seen once. Study observations and caveats: Blood T cell density predicted longer survival; adjacent-lung clonality, shorter.

Comment on this clone: Antigen specificity is unknown. Sequence at one end of the junction differs from germline and may be a read error.

This specimen consisted of peripheral blood, obtained before any cancer treatment. This receptor was identified in a woman aged 40-69 years with stage I lung adenocarcinoma.

The CDR3 nucleotides read TGTGCCAGCGGACAGGGTACCTACTATGAGCAGTTCTTC. As protein: CASGQGTYYEQFF. The rearrangement uses TRBV6-1 and TRBJ2-1; 8 positions match TRBD1. In germline, CDR1 is MNHNS, CDR2 SASEGT. The CDR3 contains 13 residues.